This TCR beta chain was identified in a study of cytomegalovirus exposure and HLA in healthy donors (dated by TCRdb to 2016 to 2017). Describing the broader study: An earlier analysis of roughly 610 of the donors reported 276 Gb of sequence data and approximately 120 million unique TCR beta sequences obtained from some 200 million T cells. About 280 gigabases of sequencing data and approximately 84 million unique TCR sequences were included in an early release covering 550 to 650 HLA-typed donors. Of the roughly 400 genotyped donors, 70% to 90% were placed in the genetic ancestry cluster associated with self-reported Caucasian donors. The aim of the study was to test whether cataloging public T cell receptors could identify signatures of past pathogen exposure. The study profiled the T cell repertoires of around 700 subjects by immunosequencing and related them to cytomegalovirus serostatus. A separate validation cohort of roughly 130 different subjects was used in addition to the roughly 670-subject first cohort. To predict cytomegalovirus infection status, the study combined high-throughput TCR immunosequencing, statistical association of individual TCRs with disease status, and machine learning. In a later analysis, previously published TCR beta repertoires from 550 to 750 donors were re-analyzed and high-resolution HLA genotyping was added so that TCR occurrence patterns could be studied. Rather than drawing on any new phenotypic data, the later analysis identified candidate immune exposures from TCR beta sequences and the way those sequences occurred across donors. An earlier analysis of several hundred of the donors applied high-throughput TCR beta sequencing to assess whether each TCR beta V gene segment acted as functional or pseudogenic. Donor age, sex, ethnicity and CMV serostatus were compiled together with the repertoire data. Genome-wide SNP genotypes for about 60% of the roughly 700 donors were used in a later genetic analysis, which treated that subset as a discovery cohort. Every repertoire in the discovery cohort had been generated on one and the same sequencing platform. HLA typing included class I and class II loci at four-digit resolution. Typing coverage varied by locus: roughly 620-640 donors for A, B, C, DRB1 and DQB1; some 520 for DQA1; about 600 for DPA1; roughly 470 for DPB1. About 5 DR-DQ haplotypes were handled as single units for association and clustering, since linkage in the cohort was strong. Among about 370 genotyped donors of the cohort, an average of around 250,000 unique TCR beta nucleotide sequences was sequenced per donor, of which about 20% were non-productive.

Germline trimming: 5 bases from V, 0 bases from J; junction bases outside gene matches: 4. The germline V gene provides CDR1 SGHTA and CDR2 FQGTGA. Including cysteine and phenylalanine, the CDR3 has 15 amino acids. Only CDR3 DNA remains: 45 bases, in frame from the first base. On this clone itself: Its antigen is still unknown. It has no much larger one-base neighbor in the sample; base qualities were not kept.

The method behind the library was the immunoSEQ multiplex PCR assay. The multiplex PCR relied on a mix of 60 forward primers for TCR Vbeta segments and 13 reverse primers for TCR Jbeta segments. The CDR3 region of rearranged TCR beta genes was amplified from genomic DNA by a multiplex PCR assay. The amplified TCR beta libraries were sequenced on the Illumina HiSeq System as 87-base-pair reads. Processing in the source paper ran as follows. A later analysis counted 75 million to 100 million unique TCR beta chains across the 550 to 750 repertoires, and around 9.9 million of these chains were shared by at least two donors. Raw reads were error-corrected and collapsed into unique sequences with a nearest-neighbor algorithm that merged closely related sequences to remove PCR and sequencing errors. V, D and J gene segments were assigned by aligning CDR3 sequences to IMGT reference sequences. Each retained sequence needed at least a six-nucleotide match to both a V gene segment and a J gene segment. Rearrangements were called productive when the CDR3 lacked stop codons and stayed in frame with V and J; all others were non-productive. CDR3 was defined by IMGT convention, running from the second conserved V-encoded cysteine to the conserved J-encoded phenylalanine. Sequences without an unambiguous match to a single V gene segment were excluded from the earlier analysis of about 600 of the donors. An earlier analysis of about 600 of the donors called V segments functional above 56.7% productive rearrangements and segregating when the between-donor standard deviation exceeded 5%. A statistical classification framework was developed to diagnose cytomegalovirus status using the catalog of TCR beta chain sequences. In a later analysis, V and J genes were assigned by comparing TCR nucleotide sequences against IMGT/GENE-DB human TR gene sequences. In a later analysis, CDR3 sequences and most-parsimonious VDJ recombination scenarios were assigned using the TCRdist pipeline. In a later analysis, each TCR beta chain was defined by its CDR3 amino acid sequence together with its V-gene family, and reads without a unique V-gene family were excluded. In a later analysis, 450 to 600 highly shared, low-generation-probability nucleotide sequences were removed to address suspected cross-contamination and a sequencing artifact. A later analysis calculated a clonal expansion index for each public chain from normalized within-repertoire ranks of inferred template counts. A later analysis computed generation probabilities with a VDJ recombination model fitted to out-of-frame rearrangements, and checked the results against IGoR. In a later analysis, hypergeometric tests were used to score TCR-TCR, TCR-HLA and TCR-CMV co-occurrence, with a repertoire-size bias correction applied to TCR pairs. False discovery rates were estimated in a later analysis by permuting HLA or CMV assignments 20 times. In a later analysis, co-occurring TCRs were grouped using DBSCAN, with TCRdist sequence similarity added in when clustering inside HLA-allele-positive subsets. Co-occurrence clustering excluded repertoires with fewer than 30,000 or more than 120,000 public chains, plus five with anomalous nucleotide sharing. The table was pulled from immuneACCESS by TCRdb, which kept in-frame rearrangements only. Such tables lose some clones; where checked, under half of the loss comes from unresolved V genes, and the rest has no known cause. V and J calls and clone size are as listed in that table; D and trimming were resolved from the DNA. This sample is represented by roughly 90,000 clones; about four fifths of them were singletons. The top ten clonotypes cover 2.1% of the sample.

Overall study results and their limits: Compared with equally common non-associated chains, HLA-associated TCR beta chains in a later analysis were more clonally expanded and had lower generation probabilities. Because the 87-base-pair reads could not distinguish some IMGT-functional V segments, including TRBV6-2 and TRBV6-3, those segments were excluded. A later analysis reported that several top co-occurrence clusters appeared linked to parvovirus B19, influenza, CMV and Epstein-Barr virus. According to a later analysis, TCR association rates differed among HLA loci, with DRB1 alleles showing the most associated TCRs and HLA-C alleles showing the fewest. According to a later analysis, most CMV-associated TCR beta chains appeared to be HLA-restricted, and the HLA associations seemed to be driven largely by CMV exposure. The cohort was sequenced for TCR beta chains only, and without alpha or paired-chain data the features that could be detected were limited. Most TCR sequences were observed very rarely across donors, whereas some public TCRs were present in many individuals. A total of about 150 TCR beta chains were listed by the study as associated with cytomegalovirus. The authors suggested that the approach could potentially be extended to other disease states and immunological phenotypes. Roughly uniform sequencing depth across donors was assumed in presence/absence analyses, although this assumption may not hold. Some 16 rarely observed V segments, including chromosome 9 orphons, were excluded from the earlier analysis of just under 600 of the donors because counts were too low. At a false discovery rate of 0.05, a later analysis linked approximately 18,000 TCR beta sequences to specific HLA alleles. An association between a missense DCLRE1C variant and V-gene and J-gene trimming of TCR beta chains was found in a later genetic analysis and replicated in an independent cohort. Strong co-occurrence of HLA alleles, especially DR and DQ, made assigning TCR associations to individual alleles difficult. In both the original and validation cohorts, the classifier was reported to diagnose cytomegalovirus status with high specificity and sensitivity. HLA typing was unavailable for some donors at each locus, so association tests used only the typed subset. A later genetic analysis reported fewer N-insertions in productive TCRs among donors in an Asian-associated ancestry cluster than the roughly 620-donor mean. Linkage disequilibrium might explain the correlated functional status among segregating V segments, but an unknown experimental factor could not be excluded. Immune exposure information for the cohort was limited to CMV serostatus. A few of the identified cytomegalovirus-associated TCR beta chains were confirmed in vitro to be specific for cytomegalovirus antigens. A group of highly shared sequence variants was considered likely to be a technical artifact of the sequencing pipeline. Broadly in line with IMGT annotations, most TCR beta V segments showed up in productive rearrangements about 90% or about 30% of the time in an earlier analysis of around 600 of the donors. A further reported finding was that TCR beta sequences accurately predicted the HLA-A and HLA-B alleles for most subjects in the first cohort.

The cohort consisted of approximately 690 healthy bone marrow donors. Cohort members were all nominally healthy when sampled, although unrecorded immune exposures were likely present. The donor tested CMV seronegative, placing the donor among the 300 to 400 seronegative members of the cohort. A peripheral blood sample was provided by each donor, and peripheral blood mononuclear cells were used for TCR beta sequencing. Genomic DNA extraction from the blood cell samples was performed with the Qiagen DNeasy Blood Extraction Kit. This TCR was sampled from a man aged 18 to 29 in good health and CMV-seronegative. Recombination joined TRBV7-3 with TRBJ2-1; 7 bases in between match TRBD1. The sample comprised PBMCs. CDR3 region: CASSPRDSSYNEQFF. The bases read TGTGCCAGCAGCCCACGGGACAGCTCCTACAATGAGCAGTTCTTC. The full variable domain, completed from the reference TRBV7-3 and TRBJ2-1 proteins outside the CDR3, reads GAGVSQTPSNKVTEKGKYVELRCDPISGHTALYWYRQSLGQGPEFLIYFQGTGAADDSGLPNDRFFAVRPEGSVSTLKIQRTERGDSAVYLCASSPRDSSYNEQFFGPGTRLTVL.